Listed below are T cell receptor beta chains from one sample, sequenced in a study of blood T cells in healthy people across ages. TCRdb used MiXCR to reprocess the 5' RACE reads, holding one entry per CDR3 protein. The data contain around 500,000 distinct CDR3 sequences, 45% to 55% of them singletons. Sequencing was performed on blood. These receptors all stem from a man at least 80 years old in good health. Both conserved end residues are part of each CDR3. A D gene is named only where the DNA matches it firmly. The size entry is marked missing in some rows and otherwise reads once, few, many or a size class.

NA few TRBJ2-1 TRBV28 CASITWAGTHNEQFF TGTGCCAGCATCACCTGGGCCGGGACCCACAATGAGCAGTTCTTC
TRBD1 few TRBJ2-4 TRBV20-1 CSQKRTGLNIQYF TGCAGTCAGAAACGGACAGGCTTAAACATTCAGTACTTC
TRBD2 NA TRBJ2-7 TRBV4-3 CASSQVAGGPWEQYF TGCGCCAGCAGCCAAGTTGCGGGGGGTCCCTGGGAGCAGTACTTC
NA NA TRBJ2-7 TRBV28 CASSLTQPPYEQYF TGTGCCAGCAGTTTGACGCAGCCCCCCTACGAGCAGTACTTC
TRBD1 NA TRBJ1-2 TRBV20-1 CSALREGARSGYTF TGCAGTGCACTAAGGGAGGGGGCAAGGAGCGGCTACACCTTC
TRBD2 NA TRBJ2-5 TRBV4-3 CASSQDWASGETQYF TGCGCCAGCAGCCAAGATTGGGCTAGCGGGGAGACCCAGTACTTC
NA NA TRBJ1-1 TRBV27 CASSTGYEAFF TGTGCCAGCAGTACCGGATATGAAGCTTTCTTT
NA NA TRBJ1-6 TRBV12-3/TRBV12-4 CASSGRGYNSPLHF TGTGCCAGCAGCGGCAGGGGTTATAATTCACCCCTCCACTTT
NA NA TRBJ2-5 TRBV3-1 CASSQGDVTQYF TGTGCCAGCAGCCAAGGGGACGTAACCCAGTACTTC
NA NA TRBJ2-1 TRBV7-3 CASSVDSGRGNEQFF TGTGCCAGCAGCGTAGATTCGGGCAGGGGCAATGAGCAGTTCTTC
NA NA TRBJ2-7 TRBV21-1 CASKRGQTKSYEQYF TGTGCCAGCAAAAGGGGGCAGACAAAAAGCTACGAGCAGTACTTC